Listed below are T cell receptor beta chains from one sample, sequenced in a study of technical replicates of blood from several donors. The protocol was immunoSEQ multiplex PCR, while the TCRdb copy is restricted to in-frame clones and leaves out a portion. Here the sample spans under 85,000 clones, roughly 93% being singletons. Sequencing was performed on T cells isolated from PBMCs. The receptors originated from a human donor in good health. The CDR3 runs from the conserved cysteine through the conserved F or W.

TRBV19 | CASSIGREQTQYF
TRBV5-1 | CASSLGQVSNYGYTF
TRBV28 | CASSLPSGPRYGYTF
TRBV10-1 | CASNKASGSYEQYF
TRBV5-1 | CASSLDGANYGYTF
TRBV28 | CASSSTGGAGQPQHF
TRBV28 | CASSLLSQGGLYNEQFF
TRBV19 | CASSTMGLAGGPETQYF
TRBV5-1 | CASTPAPRSNEKLFF
TRBV7-6 | CASSLALGQYNSYEQYF
TRBV2 | CASSSGLAGGRGQETQYF
TRBV19 | CASSMGLADIYEQYF
TRBV5-5 | CASSLLWGVNTEAFF
TRBV6-1 | CASSPGGSTDTQYF
TRBV5-1 | CASSLYSGILNYGYTF
TRBV28 | CASRHVRGLGEQFF
TRBV28 | CASSILNRDTYEQYF
TRBV6-5 | CATHTRTYGYTF
TRBV30 | CAWSLTSDNEQFF
TRBV9 | CASSVGGEVNTEAFF
TRBV2 | CASSWDSNTGELFF
TRBV19 | CASRYRDLNTEAFF
TRBV7-8 | CASSLVPGPQETQYF
TRBV7-9 | CASSLVSTRSYNEQFF
TRBV5-6 | CASSPYRVMNTEAFF
TRBV6-5 | CASSGSGRRNQPQHF
TRBV30 | CAWCSGRRATNEKLFF
TRBV29-1 | CSVEDRQGALSSYEQYF
TRBV2 | CASFFERTGNQPQHF
TRBV28 | CASRRTGTSYEQYF
TRBV10-3 | CAISEGQGERNTEAFF
TRBV6-6 | CASSYSDFRGYTF
TRBV11-3 | CASSLHSGANVLTF